Presented here are 5 T cell receptor beta chains from one specimen sequenced in a study of blood T cell repertoires in COVID-19. The data were produced by immunoSEQ multiplex PCR, yet TCRdb's version contains in-frame clones alone and is incomplete. The sample lists under 200,000 clones; 88% were seen once. Sequencing was carried out using peripheral blood. These receptors all stem from a man aged 40-49 years with active or convalescent COVID-19.

The chain joins TRBV7-3 to TRBJ2-2; 9 bases align to TRBD1. This CDR3 region has 16 residues. Trimming cost V 5 bases and J 0 bases; bases outside gene matches: 4. Germline loops: CDR1 SGHTA, CDR2 FQGTGA. The CDR3 here is CASSHRQGANTGELFF. The DNA of the CDR3 is TGTGCCAGCAGCCATAGACAGGGGGCGAACACCGGGGAGCTGTTTTTT.

A single count supports this clone. J is TRBJ2-3 and V is TRBV30; D not certain. The V gene's germline CDR1 is GTSNPN and CDR2 SVGIG (reference sequence). Trimming removed 4 bases at V and 3 bases at J, with 8 bases between. This CDR3 is 12 amino acids long. CDR3 loop: CAWTYRTDTQYF. In DNA, the CDR3 is TGTGCCTGGACCTATAGAACAGATACGCAGTATTTT. The variable domain in full, completed from reference TRBV30 and TRBJ2-3, reads SQTIHQWPATLVQPVGSPLSLECTVEGTSNPNLYWYRQAAGRGLQLLFYSVGIGQISSEVPQNLSASRPQDRQFILSSKKLLLSDSGFYLCAWTYRTDTQYFGPGTRLTVL.

This clone has just a few counts. An end of the junction does not agree with germline; a read error may underlie this. The gene calls are TRBV25-1 and TRBJ2-7; 13 positions match TRBD2. The CDR3 covers 12 residues. The germline CDR1 and CDR2 sequences are MGHDK and SYGVNS. The DNA of the CDR3 is TGTGCCAGCAGTGAGGGACTAGCGGGGACCAAGTTC. Protein product: CASSEGLAGTKF.

V gene TRBV13 combines with J gene TRBJ2-3, with 12 positions matching TRBD2. CDR3 size: 16 residues. Germline trimming cut 3 bases from V and 2 bases from J; bases unmatched to any gene: 3. In germline, CDR1 is PRHDT, CDR2 FYEKMQ (reference sequence). The CDR3 spells CASSFRTSGVTDTQYF. The CDR3 coding sequence is TGTGCCAGCAGCTTCCGGACTAGCGGGGTCACAGATACGCAGTATTTT.

CDR3 protein: CASSITGTAETQYF. CDR3 sequence (DNA): TGTGCCAGTAGTATCACCGGGACAGCGGAGACCCAGTACTTC. V gene TRBV19 combines with J gene TRBJ2-5; 7 bases align to TRBD1. Trimming cost V 3 bases and J 5 bases; bases outside gene matches: 6. CDR3 size: 14 residues. The germline V gene encodes CDR1 LNHDA and CDR2 SQIVND (reference sequence).